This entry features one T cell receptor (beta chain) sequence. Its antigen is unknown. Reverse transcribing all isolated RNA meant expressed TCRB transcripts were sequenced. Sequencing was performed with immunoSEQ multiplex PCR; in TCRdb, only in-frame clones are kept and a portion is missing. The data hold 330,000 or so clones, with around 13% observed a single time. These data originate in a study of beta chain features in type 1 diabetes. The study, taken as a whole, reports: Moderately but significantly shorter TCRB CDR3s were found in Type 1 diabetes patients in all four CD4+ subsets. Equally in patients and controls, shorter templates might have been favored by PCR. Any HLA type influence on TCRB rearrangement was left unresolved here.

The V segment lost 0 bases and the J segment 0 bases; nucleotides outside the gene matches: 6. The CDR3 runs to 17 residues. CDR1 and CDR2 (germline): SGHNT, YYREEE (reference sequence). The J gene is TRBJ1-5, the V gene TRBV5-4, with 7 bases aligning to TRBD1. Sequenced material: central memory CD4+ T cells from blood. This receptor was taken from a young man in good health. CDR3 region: CASSLDETGYSNQPQHF. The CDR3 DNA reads TGTGCCAGCAGCTTGGATGAGACAGGGTATAGCAATCAGCCCCAGCATTTT.